The T cell receptor beta chain described here comes from a study of siplizumab effects on memory and regulatory T cells (dated by TCRdb to about 2019). Regarding the complete study: The effect of the anti-CD2 antibody siplizumab on alloreactive T-cell subsets was examined in allogeneic mixed lymphocyte reactions constructed from human PBMCs.

TCRbeta CDR3 sequencing was performed on sorted unstimulated T cells and on proliferating T cells recovered from mixed lymphocyte reactions. Fresh whole blood from fewer than 11 HLA-typed healthy donors was used to isolate PBMCs. For this clone: It lacks a known antigen. Base quality data are lacking; no much larger clone is found one base away.

Points the paper makes about the study in general: The suppressive function of proliferating Tregs from siplizumab cultures was not functionally confirmed. A naive or memory phenotype could not be assigned to roughly 75-96% of proliferating CD4+ or CD8+ clones. Among mappable alloreactive CD4+ clones, the Treg-derived fraction averaged approximately 66% with siplizumab versus 25% to 30% in control reactions. The cumulative frequency of alloreactive sequences traceable to unstimulated CD4+ memory T cells was significantly reduced by siplizumab. Compared with memory T cells, unstimulated naive T cells appeared more diverse, and naive cells seemed to make a substantial contribution to the alloresponse. Because sequences below about 10^-5 frequency were poorly captured, only a minor fraction of alloreactive clones could be mapped to unstimulated subsets.

V loses 2 bases of germline sequence and J loses 8 bases, and the interval between the two ends is 12 bases. The CDR3 spans 13 residues, from the cysteine through the phenylalanine. Only the CDR3 DNA is retained, 39 bases long and in frame from the first base. CDR1 MNHEY and CDR2 SVGAGI were looked up in the germline V gene. Libraries came from the immunoSEQ multiplex PCR assay. Each sample had 90,000 to 100,000 TCR templates assayed by the deep sequencing platform. Genomic DNA extracted from sorted T cells was used for TCRbeta CDR3 sequencing. Turning to the authors' computational methods: The R programming language was used for clonal analysis of the TCRbeta CDR3 data. Alloreactive CD4+ and CD8+ clones were defined by comparing unstimulated samples with post-reaction CFSE-low samples. By matching sequences to the repertoires of sorted unstimulated Treg and non-Treg cells, each alloreactive CD4+ clone was assigned a regulatory or non-regulatory origin. The table was pulled from immuneACCESS by TCRdb, which kept in-frame rearrangements only. Such tables lose some clones; where checked, under half of the loss comes from unresolved V genes, and the rest has no known cause. The V and J calls and clone size were taken over from that table, and D and trimming were inferred from the DNA. This sample gives roughly 120,000 clones in total; 80% to 95% of them show up just once. The ten most abundant clones make up 1.3% of the sample.

Sequencing was performed on CD4+ T cells sorted from blood. The chain joins TRBV6-5 to TRBJ1-2; a weak D assignment points to TRBD1 (6 bases agree). This receptor was identified in a human donor in good health. The CDR3 in this case is CASSYLGAYGYTF. The nucleotide sequence is given as TGTGCCAGCAGTTACCTGGGGGCATACGGCTACACCTTC.